A selection of T cell receptor beta chains follows, all from one sample in a study of patients and donors after allogeneic stem cell transplantation. One entry per CDR3 protein, called by TCRdb with MiXCR from the RT-PCR reads. The profile covers 200,000 to 250,000 distinct CDR3 sequences, with 13% to 15% appearing a single time and about 9.9% taken by the ten largest. The sequencing input was blood, either unsorted or a sorted T cell fraction (not recorded which). These receptor sequences come from a human donor who was either an allogeneic HSCT recipient or a stem cell or donor lymphocyte infusion donor (not recorded which). It is not recorded whose cells these are; they may come from a transplant donor. The CDR3 runs from the conserved cysteine through the conserved F or W. D genes are given only for firm matches. Clone size is given for some rows only: seen once, a few or many times, or a class if the clone is expanded.

V gene	clone size	J gene	D gene	CDR3 DNA	CDR3 protein
TRBV18	many	TRBJ2-1	.	TGTGCCAGCTCACCTAATAGGATCTCCTACAATGAGCAGTTCTTC	CASSPNRISYNEQFF
TRBV5-6	medium-sized	TRBJ1-6	.	TGTGCCAGCAGCTTGATCCGTTTGGCGTCACCCCTCCACTTT	CASSLIRLASPLHF
TRBV9	.	TRBJ1-1	.	TGTGCCAGCAGCGTACACTTGGGGAACACTGAAGCTTTCTTT	CASSVHLGNTEAFF
TRBV20-1	many	TRBJ1-1	.	TGCAGTGCTCGCCGACCAGACAAGAACACTGAAGCTTTCTTT	CSARRPDKNTEAFF
TRBV11-3	few	TRBJ1-1	TRBD1	TGTGCCAGCAGTCTCAGGGGGGCGGCTGAAGCTTTCTTT	CASSLRGAAEAFF
TRBV7-9	.	TRBJ2-1	.	TGTGCCAGCAGCTTAGTCCGCAATGAGCAGTTCTTC	CASSLVRNEQFF
TRBV7-2	few	TRBJ2-3	.	TGTGCCAGCAGCTGGGACTCGGCGGGGCTCACAGATACGCAGTATTTT	CASSWDSAGLTDTQYF
TRBV12-3/TRBV12-4	many	TRBJ1-1	.	TGTGCCAGCAGACCTCTAGCCTTTAACACTGAAGCTTTCTTT	CASRPLAFNTEAFF
TRBV5-6	few	TRBJ2-5	.	TGTGCCAGCAGCTTGTCAGGTATCCAAGAGACCCAGTACTTC	CASSLSGIQETQYF
TRBV2	.	TRBJ1-6	.	TGTGCCAGCAGTACGGAACCCAATTCACCCCTCCACTTT	CASSTEPNSPLHF
TRBV20-1	.	TRBJ2-7	.	TGCAGTGCTAGAGATTTAAAGGCGAGGCGGGGCTACGAGCAGTACTTC	CSARDLKARRGYEQYF
TRBV20-1	few	TRBJ1-1	.	TGCAGTGCTGTCCCCCTGAACACTGAAGCTTTCTTT	CSAVPLNTEAFF
TRBV6-2/TRBV6-3	.	TRBJ2-2	TRBD2	TGTGCCAGCCAGACTAGCACGAACACCGGGGAGCTGTTTTTT	CASQTSTNTGELFF
TRBV10-3	few	TRBJ2-5	.	TGTGCCATCAAGGTCCAAGAGACCCAGTACTTC	CAIKVQETQYF
TRBV5-1	few	TRBJ1-1	.	TGCGCCAGCAGCTTGTGGGGGGCTGACACTGAAGCTTTCTTT	CASSLWGADTEAFF
TRBV20-1	few	TRBJ2-7	TRBD1	TGCAGTGCTCCCAGGACAGGGTCCTACGAGCAGTACTTC	CSAPRTGSYEQYF
TRBV3-1	.	TRBJ2-5	TRBD1	TGTGCCAGCAGCCGCACGACAGGGGGAAGGGAGACCCAGTACTTC	CASSRTTGGRETQYF
TRBV6-6	.	TRBJ1-5	.	TGTGCCGGGGGTCGCGGTCGCAATCAGCCCCAGCATTTT	CAGGRGRNQPQHF
TRBV4-2	few	TRBJ2-1	.	TGTGCCAGCAGCCAAGATGGGGGGTTGAGGCGGGGAGATGATGAGCAGTTCTTC	CASSQDGGLRRGDDEQFF
TRBV6-2/TRBV6-3	few	TRBJ1-5	.	TGTGCCAGCCTCCCTATTGATAGCAATCAGCCCCAGCATTTT	CASLPIDSNQPQHF
TRBV4-2	many	TRBJ2-7	TRBD1	TGTGCCAGCAGCCAAGTAGGGACAGGGTACGAGCAGTACTTC	CASSQVGTGYEQYF
TRBV18	.	TRBJ2-3	TRBD2	TGTGCCAGCTCACCCCCCCGGGGGACTAGCGGTGCAGATACGCAGTATTTT	CASSPPRGTSGADTQYF
TRBV4-1	.	TRBJ2-5	TRBD2	TGCGCCAGCAGCTCCGGGACTAGACAAGAGACCCAGTACTTC	CASSSGTRQETQYF
TRBV20-1	few	TRBJ2-5	.	TGCAGTGCTAGCGCCGTACACCCACAGAGGGAGACCCAGTACTTC	CSASAVHPQRETQYF
TRBV7-8	.	TRBJ2-1	TRBD2	TGTGCCAGCAGCTTAGCCGTAGGGACTAGCAATGAGCAGTTCTTC	CASSLAVGTSNEQFF
TRBV6-1	.	TRBJ1-2	TRBD1	TGTGCCAGCAGGCACAATACAGGGGGGAACTATGGCTACACCTTC	CASRHNTGGNYGYTF
TRBV6-1	.	TRBJ2-7	.	TGTGCCAGCAGTGAAGCGGGCAGATTAATTTCCTACGAGCAGTACTTC	CASSEAGRLISYEQYF
TRBV6-1	few	TRBJ1-1	.	TGTGCCAGCAGGAGGTCATTAAACACTGAAGCTTTCTTT	CASRRSLNTEAFF
TRBV12-3/TRBV12-4	many	TRBJ1-3	TRBD1	TGTGCCAGCACTCTGGGACAGCGAAACACCATATATTTT	CASTLGQRNTIYF
TRBV27	.	TRBJ1-2	TRBD1	TGTGCCAGCAGTTTCTCGCGACAGGGTCTGAGCTACACCTTC	CASSFSRQGLSYTF
TRBV5-1	many	TRBJ2-1	.	TGCGCCAGCAGCTTGACGTTAAGCTCCTACAATGAGCAGTTCTTC	CASSLTLSSYNEQFF
TRBV6-7	few	TRBJ1-5	.	TGTGTCGGTCGTGGTCGGGACCAGCCCCAGCATTTT	CVGRGRDQPQHF
TRBV10-3	.	TRBJ2-2	.	TGTGCCACCACGCCCGCGTGGGAAGGGTTTAGCACCGGGGAGCTGTTTTTT	CATTPAWEGFSTGELFF
TRBV4-3	.	TRBJ2-6	.	TGCGCCAGCAGCCAAGATGTCCGCCGTGGGGGCTCTGGGGCCAACGTCCTGACTTTC	CASSQDVRRGGSGANVLTF
TRBV6-2/TRBV6-3	.	TRBJ2-2	TRBD1	TGTGCCAGTCGGCGGACAGGGGGGGCCGGGGAGCTGTTTTTT	CASRRTGGAGELFF
TRBV7-9	many	TRBJ1-5	.	TGTGCCAGCAGGCCGACCCCCCATCATCAGCCCCAGCATTTT	CASRPTPHHQPQHF
TRBV28	many	TRBJ1-1	TRBD1	TGTGCCAGCATTGCCGGACAGGGCACTGAAGCTTTCTTT	CASIAGQGTEAFF
TRBV4-2	many	TRBJ1-3	.	TGTGCCAGCAGCCAAGATCATAGGGGGGCAGGTGGAAACACCATATATTTT	CASSQDHRGAGGNTIYF
TRBV5-1	few	TRBJ1-4	TRBD1	TGCGCCAGCAGCCTGGGACAGCAACGCGAAAAACTGTTTTTT	CASSLGQQREKLFF
TRBV5-1	.	TRBJ2-1	.	TGCGCCAGCAGCTTGCCCGCCTCCTACAATGAGCAGTTCTTC	CASSLPASYNEQFF
TRBV9	few	TRBJ1-3	.	TGTGCCAGCAGCGCCGCCGCCGGCTCTGGAAACACCATATATTTT	CASSAAAGSGNTIYF
TRBV5-4	.	TRBJ2-5	.	TGTGCCAGCAGCTTGGGCCCGAATCCTATTAACACACCACGGGAGACCCAGTACTTC	CASSLGPNPINTPRETQYF
TRBV20-1	.	TRBJ2-1	TRBD1	TGCAGTGCTATGGGACAGGGGTACAATGAGCAGTTCTTC	CSAMGQGYNEQFF
TRBV5-6	many	TRBJ1-2	.	TGTGCCAGCAGCTTGGGGGGCGCTAACTATGGCTACACCTTC	CASSLGGANYGYTF
TRBV19	.	TRBJ2-2	TRBD1	TGTGCCAGTAAGGAAGGGGGCAGGGGGCGAACCGGGGAGCTGTTTTTT	CASKEGGRGRTGELFF
TRBV9	many	TRBJ2-3	TRBD2	TGTGCCAGCAGCGTGGGTTTCTTGGGGGGGGCAGATACGCAGTATTTT	CASSVGFLGGADTQYF
TRBV20-1	few	TRBJ1-2	TRBD1	TGCAGTGCTGGGCCGGGACAGAGAAACTATGGCTACACCTTC	CSAGPGQRNYGYTF
TRBV7-9	few	TRBJ2-1	TRBD2	TGTGCCAGCAGCTTATGGACCGGGACTAACTACAATGAGCAGTTCTTC	CASSLWTGTNYNEQFF
TRBV3-1	few	TRBJ1-2	.	TGTGCCAGCAGCCGAAAACTCACTGGTGGCTACACCTTC	CASSRKLTGGYTF
TRBV6-4	few	TRBJ1-1	.	TGTGCCAGCAGTGACAAGGAAGGGGGCACTGAAGCTTTCTTT	CASSDKEGGTEAFF
TRBV2	few	TRBJ2-2	.	TGTGCCAGCAGTTCCCACAACACCGGGGAGCTGTTTTTT	CASSSHNTGELFF
TRBV4-1	.	TRBJ2-7	TRBD2	TGCGCCAGCAGCCAACGGACTAGCGAGAAATCCTACGAGCAGTACTTC	CASSQRTSEKSYEQYF
TRBV6-2/TRBV6-3	.	TRBJ2-2	.	TGTGCCAGCAGCGACATTCAGGTGCGGGAGCTGTTTTTT	CASSDIQVRELFF
TRBV7-9	few	TRBJ2-7	TRBD1	TGTGCCAGCAGCGCCGGGACAGGGCGCTACGAGCAGTACTTC	CASSAGTGRYEQYF
TRBV3-1	.	TRBJ1-3	.	TGTGCCAGCAGCCAAGGCACCTCTGGAAACACCATATATTTT	CASSQGTSGNTIYF
TRBV5-1	few	TRBJ2-7	.	TGCGCCAGCAGCGGCACAGGGTCAGGGTACGAGCAGTACTTC	CASSGTGSGYEQYF
TRBV12-3/TRBV12-4	.	TRBJ2-7	.	TGTGCCAGCACCACGGGGGCCTACGAGCAGTACTTC	CASTTGAYEQYF
TRBV11-2	few	TRBJ2-7	TRBD2	TGTGCCAGCAGCTTAGATTGGGGGGGTCACAACGAGCAGTACTTC	CASSLDWGGHNEQYF